The 21 T cell receptor beta chains below were found in one sample sequenced in a study of graft-versus-host responses after intestinal transplantation. Using immunoSEQ multiplex PCR, the repertoire was profiled, and TCRdb retains in-frame clones only, with some absent. The table lists around 25,000 clones, 70% to 90% of them singletons. This material consisted of PBMCs, taken around 460 days after intestinal transplant. The receptors were sampled from a human patient who received an intestinal transplant, so some T cells may come from the graft donor.

This clone was seen only once. The rearrangement joins TRBV14 to TRBJ2-3; 7 bases line up with TRBD2. V trimming: 1 base; J trimming: 3 bases; junction bases outside the gene matches: 10. Germline loops: CDR1 SGHDN, CDR2 FVKESK. This CDR3 is built from 17 residues. This chain's CDR3 is CASSQGPLSGITDTQYF. DNA for the CDR3: TGTGCCAGCAGCCAAGGACCGCTAAGCGGGATAACAGATACGCAGTATTTT.

This clone appeared a few times. The chain employs TRBV5-1 and TRBJ2-2, with 10 bases lining up with TRBD1. This CDR3 region has 15 residues. V dropped 4 bases and J dropped 7; count of bases not matched to a gene: 7. CDR1 SGHRS and CDR2 YFSETQ come from the germline V gene. CDR3 sequence: CASSAGTGDGGELFF. DNA of the CDR3: TGCGCCAGCAGCGCCGGGACAGGGGATGGCGGGGAGCTGTTTTTT. Looking up the rest from reference TRBV5-1 and TRBJ2-2 gives the full variable domain: KAGVTQTPRYLIKTRGQQVTLSCSPISGHRSVSWYQQTPGQGLQFLFEYFSETQRNKGNFPGRFSGRQFSNSRSEMNVSTLELGDSALYLCASSAGTGDGGELFFGEGSRLTVL.

V usage is TRBV19 and J usage is TRBJ1-5; D gene unclear. The CDR3 covers 11 residues. Germline assignment: CDR1 LNHDA and CDR2 SQIVND (reference sequence). The CDR3 loop is CRAKGNQPQHF. The CDR3 DNA sequence: TGTCGGGCTAAGGGCAATCAGCCCCAGCATTTT.

Details on this clone: One junction end does not reproduce the germline sequence, and a read error may be involved. The chain uses TRBV5-4 and TRBJ1-6; perhaps TRBD1 as D (6 bases). From germline, CDR1 is SGHNT and CDR2 YYREEE (reference sequence). CDR3 length: 14 amino acids. CDR3 nucleotide sequence: TGTGCCGGCAGCTCCGACAGGCTTAATTCACCCCTCCACTTT. This codes for CAGSSDRLNSPLHF.

The chain joins TRBV21-1 to TRBJ2-7; TRBD1, the D gene given by the table, was not confirmed from the DNA. TRBV21-1 represents a pseudogene. This CDR3 region has 13 residues. CDR3 amino acids: CASRRQEPHEQYF. Here the CDR3 DNA reads TGTGCCAGCAGAAGACAGGAACCCCACGAGCAGTACTTC.

The chain couples TRBV4-1 to TRBJ1-2; the D is unclear. The germline V gene encodes CDR1 MGHRA and CDR2 YSYEKL. Trimming left V 0 bases short and J 0 bases short, with 11 bases between. This CDR3 has 16 amino acids. CDR3 DNA: TGCGCCAGCAGCCAAGATTTAATTCCCACTAACTATGGCTACACCTTC. It codes for CASSQDLIPTNYGYTF.

The chain links TRBV19 to TRBJ2-1; TRBD1 agrees at 8 bases. The V gene's germline CDR1 is LNHDA and CDR2 SQIVND (reference sequence). This CDR3 contains 15 residues. V dropped 3 bases and J dropped 7; count of bases not matched to a gene: 8. In DNA, the CDR3 is TGTGCCAGTAGTATGTCGAACAGGGGGTCGAATGAGCAGTTCTTC. Translation gives CASSMSNRGSNEQFF.

The chain carries TRBV11-2 and TRBJ1-1; 7 nucleotides line up with TRBD1. The germline CDR1 and CDR2 sequences are SGHAT and FQNNGV. J lost 0 bases, V lost 4 bases, and 2 bases had no gene match. CDR3 length equals 14 residues. CDR3 amino acids: CASSSGQMNTEAFF. The CDR3 DNA sequence: TGTGCCAGCAGCTCGGGACAGATGAACACTGAAGCTTTCTTT.

This rearrangement joins TRBV6-5 to TRBJ1-1, with D possibly matching TRBD1 (5 bases). Germline assignment: CDR1 MNHEY and CDR2 SVGAGI. Trimming removed 8 bases from V and 0 bases from J, with 10 bases in between. The CDR3 loop spans 13 amino acids. For the CDR3, the DNA is TGTGCCAGCTGGGGGTGGCTGAACACTGAAGCTTTCTTT. The encoded protein is CASWGWLNTEAFF.

V gene TRBV5-1 combines with J gene TRBJ2-1; TRBD2 aligns across 14 bases. The CDR3 spans 16 residues. Per the germline V gene, CDR1 is SGHRS and CDR2 is YFSETQ. With V trimmed by 0 bases and J by 9 bases, 5 bases remained unmatched. The CDR3 here is CASSLAKTSGRGEQFF. Written as DNA, the CDR3 is TGCGCCAGCAGCTTGGCCAAGACTAGCGGGAGGGGTGAGCAGTTCTTC.

In the case of this clone: The same CDR3 can be traced to other DNA sequences in this sample. This rearrangement joins TRBV27 to TRBJ2-7; D not resolved. Germline V gene sequence: CDR1 MNHEY, CDR2 SMNVEV (reference sequence). CDR3 length: 13 residues. Trimming removed 3 bases from V and 4 bases from J, with 10 bases in between. The CDR3 coding sequence is TGTGCCAGCAGTTTTAGTTCCGGTTACGAGCAGTACTTC. The encoded protein is CASSFSSGYEQYF.

The chain links TRBV9 to TRBJ2-2; no reliable D call. CDR1 is SGDLS, CDR2 YYNGEE, per germline. CDR3 length: 12 amino acids. The V end was cut by 3 bases, the J end by 6 bases, with 6 bases between. CDR3 sequence reads: CASSAEPGELFF. CDR3 nucleotides: TGTGCCAGCAGCGCCGAGCCCGGGGAGCTGTTTTTT.

The rearrangement links TRBV9 to TRBJ1-1, with D uncertain. The CDR3 has 15 residues. The V gene lost 1 base and the J gene lost 1 base, with 11 bases spanning the gap. The germline V gene encodes CDR1 SGDLS and CDR2 YYNGEE. In nucleotides, the CDR3 is TGTGCCAGCAGCGTATTCCCGGCTGGGAACACTGAAGCTTTCTTT. This sequence encodes CASSVFPAGNTEAFF. Full variable domain (rest looked up from reference TRBV9 and TRBJ1-1): DSGVTQTPKHLITATGQRVTLRCSPRSGDLSVYWYQQSLDQGLQFLIQYYNGEERAKGNILERFSAQQFPDLHSELNLSSLELGDSALYFCASSVFPAGNTEAFFGQGTRLTVV.

V gene TRBV13 combines with J gene TRBJ1-3; D gene unclear. The V end was cut by 5 bases, the J end by 7 bases, with 12 bases between. The CDR3 consists of 13 residues. The germline CDR1 and CDR2 sequences are PRHDT and FYEKMQ (reference sequence). The CDR3, as DNA: TGTGCCAGCAGCCCTCGAGGGCGGAACACCATATATTTT. Its translation: CASSPRGRNTIYF.

The chain carries TRBV9 and TRBJ1-1, with D possibly matching TRBD1 (5 bases). Germline V gene data show CDR1 as SGDLS and CDR2 as YYNGEE. The CDR3 has 16 amino acids. V was cut by 2 bases and J by 5 bases, with 19 bases left in between. CDR3 bases: TGTGCCAGCAGCGTCACAGGAGAAAGGGAGAGAACTGAAGCTTTCTTT. This gives the protein CASSVTGERERTEAFF.

This sequence joins TRBV27 and TRBJ2-5, with D maybe TRBD1 (5 bases). The J call is in doubt because the DNA end fits TRBJ2-7 better. Germline V gene sequence: CDR1 MNHEY, CDR2 SMNVEV (reference sequence). The CDR3 consists of 14 residues. In nucleotides, the CDR3 is TGTGCCAGCAGTAAACCCGACAGTACCTACGAGCAGTACTTC. Translation gives CASSKPDSTYEQYF.

This sequence joins TRBV6-6 and TRBJ1-1; D unresolved. Germline V gene sequence: CDR1 MNHNY, CDR2 SVGAGI (reference sequence). V lost 6 bases, J lost 1 base, and 9 bases lay in between. The CDR3 has 13 amino acids. The CDR3 loop is CASSLRQNTEAFF. The CDR3 DNA reads TGTGCCAGCAGCTTACGACAGAACACTGAAGCTTTCTTT.

V gene TRBV6-6 combines with J gene TRBJ1-1; maybe TRBD1 (5 bases). The V gene's germline CDR1 is MNHNY and CDR2 SVGAGI (reference sequence). The CDR3 consists of 14 residues. V lost 5 bases and J lost 1, with 11 bases in between. CDR3 DNA sequence: TGTGCCAGCAGTCGGCAGGGAAGGAACACTGAAGCTTTCTTT. Encoded protein: CASSRQGRNTEAFF.

The V and J genes are TRBV6-1 and TRBJ2-2, with D possibly matching TRBD2 (5 bases). The V and J ends lost 7 bases and 1 base respectively, with 7 bases between them. The CDR3 has 13 amino acids. Germline assignment: CDR1 MNHNS and CDR2 SASEGT. For the CDR3, the DNA is TGTGCCAGCACTAGCCTGAACACCGGGGAGCTGTTTTTT. Protein sequence: CASTSLNTGELFF.

This clone was counted between two and nine times. In DNA, the CDR3 is TGTGCCAGCACTCTACGGCAGGCCAACTATGGCTACACCTTC. It specifies CASTLRQANYGYTF. The gene calls are TRBV6-5 and TRBJ1-2; no clear D gene. The ends were cut back, 7 bases at V and 2 bases at J, with 14 bases in the middle. Germline V lookup: CDR1 MNHEY, CDR2 SVGAGI. This CDR3 is built from 14 residues.

The chain couples TRBV19 to TRBJ1-5; 7 bases are shared with TRBD1. Trimming at V came to 5 bases and at J to 9 bases, leaving 13 bases not matched to a gene. CDR1 LNHDA and CDR2 SQIVND come from the germline V gene (reference sequence). The CDR3 covers 15 residues. The CDR3 sequence is CASSPTGSLGLPQHF. CDR3 in DNA: TGTGCCAGTAGTCCGACAGGGAGTTTGGGGTTGCCCCAGCATTTT.